This T cell receptor beta chain was documented in a study of blood T cells in healthy people across ages. Trimming took 6 bases from V and 3 from J; bases not matched to a gene: 6. This CDR3 contains 15 residues. CDR1 is ENHRY and CDR2 is SYGVKD in the germline V gene. Next came a second PCR, run for about 7 to 12 cycles, which used a sample-barcoded 5' primer along with a J-beta primer mix. TCRdb re-analysed the 5' RACE reads in MiXCR, keeping a single row per CDR3 protein. The sample yields hundreds of thousands of distinct CDR3 sequences, roughly 21% seen once. The material sequenced was blood. J is TRBJ1-3 and V is TRBV10-3, with 9 bases that match TRBD1. This receptor was taken from a man in his 70s in good health. The CDR3 is CAISEGTGSGNTIYF. DNA for the CDR3: TGTGCCATCAGCGAGGGGACAGGGAGTGGAAACACCATATATTTT.